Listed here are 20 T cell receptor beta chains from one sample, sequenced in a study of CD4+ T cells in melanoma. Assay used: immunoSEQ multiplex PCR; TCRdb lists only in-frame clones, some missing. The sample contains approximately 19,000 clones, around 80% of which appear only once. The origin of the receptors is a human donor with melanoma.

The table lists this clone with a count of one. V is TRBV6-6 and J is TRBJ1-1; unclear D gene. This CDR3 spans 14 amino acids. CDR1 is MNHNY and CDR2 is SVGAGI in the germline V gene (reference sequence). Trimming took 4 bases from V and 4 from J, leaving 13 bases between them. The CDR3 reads CASSSSGSRTEAFF. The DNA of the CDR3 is TGTGCCAGCAGTTCGAGCGGCAGTCGCACTGAAGCTTTCTTT.

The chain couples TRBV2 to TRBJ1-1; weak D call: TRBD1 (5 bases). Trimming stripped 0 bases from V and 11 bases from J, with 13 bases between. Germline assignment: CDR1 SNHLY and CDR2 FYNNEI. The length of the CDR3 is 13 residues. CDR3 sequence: CASSEARGGEAFF. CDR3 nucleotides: TGTGCCAGCAGTGAAGCGCGGGGGGGGGAGGCTTTCTTT.

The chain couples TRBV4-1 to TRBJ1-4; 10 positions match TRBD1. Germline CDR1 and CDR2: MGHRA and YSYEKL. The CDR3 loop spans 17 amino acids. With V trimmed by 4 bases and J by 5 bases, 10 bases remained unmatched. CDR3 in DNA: TGCGCCAGCAGCCCGTCCCGGGACAGGGGCCGGAATGAAAAACTGTTTTTT. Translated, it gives CASSPSRDRGRNEKLFF.

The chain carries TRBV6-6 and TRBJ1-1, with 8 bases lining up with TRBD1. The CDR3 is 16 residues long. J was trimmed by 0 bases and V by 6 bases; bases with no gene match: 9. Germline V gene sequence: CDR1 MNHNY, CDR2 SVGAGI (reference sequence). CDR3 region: CASSHLRTGLNTEAFF. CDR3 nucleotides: TGTGCCAGCAGCCACTTGCGGACAGGGCTGAACACTGAAGCTTTCTTT.

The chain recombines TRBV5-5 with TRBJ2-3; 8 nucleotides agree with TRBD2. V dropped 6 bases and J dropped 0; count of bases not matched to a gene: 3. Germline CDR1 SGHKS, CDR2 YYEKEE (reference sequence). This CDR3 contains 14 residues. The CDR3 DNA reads TGTGCCAGCAAGTCGGGGGGGAGCACAGATACGCAGTATTTT. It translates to CASKSGGSTDTQYF.

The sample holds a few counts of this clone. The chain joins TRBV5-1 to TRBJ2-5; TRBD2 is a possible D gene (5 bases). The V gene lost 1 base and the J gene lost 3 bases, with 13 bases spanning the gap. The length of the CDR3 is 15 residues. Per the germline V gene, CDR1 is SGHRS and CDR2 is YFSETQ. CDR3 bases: TGCGCCAGCAGCTTGTTGCCGGGAATGAAAGAGACCCAGTACTTC. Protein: CASSLLPGMKETQYF.

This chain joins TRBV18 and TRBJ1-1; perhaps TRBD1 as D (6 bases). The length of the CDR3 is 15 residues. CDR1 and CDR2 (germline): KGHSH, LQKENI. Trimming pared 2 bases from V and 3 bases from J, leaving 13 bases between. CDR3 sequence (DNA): TGTGCCAGCTCACCAACTACACAGGGATACACTGAAGCTTTCTTT. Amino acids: CASSPTTQGYTEAFF.

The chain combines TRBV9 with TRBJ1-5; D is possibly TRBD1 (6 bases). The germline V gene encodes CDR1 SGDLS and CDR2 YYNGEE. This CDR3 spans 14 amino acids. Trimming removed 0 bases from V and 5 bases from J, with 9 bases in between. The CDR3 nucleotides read TGTGCCAGCAGCGTAGGGGCAGGGGATCAGCCCCAGCATTTT. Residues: CASSVGAGDQPQHF.

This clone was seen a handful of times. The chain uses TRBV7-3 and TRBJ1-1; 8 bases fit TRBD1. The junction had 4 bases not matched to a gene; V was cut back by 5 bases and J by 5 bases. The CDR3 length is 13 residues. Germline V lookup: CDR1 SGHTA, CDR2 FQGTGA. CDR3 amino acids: CASSMTGVTEAFF. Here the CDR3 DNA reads TGTGCCAGCAGCATGACAGGGGTAACTGAAGCTTTCTTT. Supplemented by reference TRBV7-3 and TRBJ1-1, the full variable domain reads GAGVSQTPSNKVTEKGKYVELRCDPISGHTALYWYRQSLGQGPEFLIYFQGTGAADDSGLPNDRFFAVRPEGSVSTLKIQRTERGDSAVYLCASSMTGVTEAFFGQGTRLTVV.

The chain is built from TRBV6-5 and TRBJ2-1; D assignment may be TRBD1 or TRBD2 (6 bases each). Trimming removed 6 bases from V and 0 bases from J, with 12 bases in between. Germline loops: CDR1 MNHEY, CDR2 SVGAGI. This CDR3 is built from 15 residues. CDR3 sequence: CASRFSGASYNEQFF. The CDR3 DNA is TGTGCCAGCAGGTTCTCGGGGGCCTCCTACAATGAGCAGTTCTTC.

The CDR3 protein is CATSRTGDPNQPQHF. The CDR3 nucleotides are TGTGCCACCAGCAGAACGGGGGATCCCAATCAGCCCCAGCATTTT. This chain links TRBV15 with TRBJ1-5, with D possibly matching TRBD1 (5 bases). The CDR3 runs 15 residues. Trimming cost V 2 bases and J 3 bases, with 11 bases left between them. Germline V gene lookup returns CDR1 LNHNV and CDR2 YYDKDF (reference sequence).

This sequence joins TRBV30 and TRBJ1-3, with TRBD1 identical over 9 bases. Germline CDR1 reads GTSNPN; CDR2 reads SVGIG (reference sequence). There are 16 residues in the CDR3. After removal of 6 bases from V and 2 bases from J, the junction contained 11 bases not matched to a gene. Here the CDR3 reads CACPGQGTAAGNTIYF. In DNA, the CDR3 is TGTGCCTGTCCGGGACAGGGAACTGCTGCTGGAAACACCATATATTTT.

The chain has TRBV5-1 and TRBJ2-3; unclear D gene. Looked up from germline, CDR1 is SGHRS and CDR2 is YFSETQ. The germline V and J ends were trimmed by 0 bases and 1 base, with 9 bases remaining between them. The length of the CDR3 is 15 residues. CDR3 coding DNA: TGCGCCAGCAGCTTGGACGCCAGAGGCACAGATACGCAGTATTTT. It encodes CASSLDARGTDTQYF.

The DNA for the CDR3 is TGTGCCAGCTCACGCGGGACAGTGCAAGAGACCCAGTACTTC. This gives the protein CASSRGTVQETQYF. The chain is built from TRBV18 and TRBJ2-5; weak D call: TRBD1 (7 bases). CDR3 length: 14 residues. Trimming removed 4 bases at V and 2 bases at J, with 11 bases between. Germline values: CDR1 KGHSH, CDR2 LQKENI.

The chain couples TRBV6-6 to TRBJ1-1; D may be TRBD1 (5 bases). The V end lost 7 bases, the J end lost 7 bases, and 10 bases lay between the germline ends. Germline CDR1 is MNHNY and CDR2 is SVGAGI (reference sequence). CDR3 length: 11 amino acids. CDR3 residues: CASNDRVEAFF. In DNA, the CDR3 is TGTGCCAGCAACGACAGAGTTGAAGCTTTCTTT.

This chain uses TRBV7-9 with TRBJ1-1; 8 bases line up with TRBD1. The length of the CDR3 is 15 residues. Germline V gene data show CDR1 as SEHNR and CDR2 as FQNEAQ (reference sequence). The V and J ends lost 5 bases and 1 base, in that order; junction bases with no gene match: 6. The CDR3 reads CASSRPGTGNTEAFF. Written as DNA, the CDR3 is TGTGCCAGCAGCCGGCCCGGGACAGGGAACACTGAAGCTTTCTTT.

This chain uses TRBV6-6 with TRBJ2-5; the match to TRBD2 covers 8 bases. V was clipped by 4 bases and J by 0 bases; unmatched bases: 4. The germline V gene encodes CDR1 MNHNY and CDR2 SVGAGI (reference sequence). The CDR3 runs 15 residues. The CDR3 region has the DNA TGTGCCAGCAGTTCGGGGGGGCTGGACCAAGAGACCCAGTACTTC. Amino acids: CASSSGGLDQETQYF.

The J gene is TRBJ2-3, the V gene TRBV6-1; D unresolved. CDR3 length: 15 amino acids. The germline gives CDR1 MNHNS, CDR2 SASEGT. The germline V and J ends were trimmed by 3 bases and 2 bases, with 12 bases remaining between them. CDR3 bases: TGTGCCAGCAGTGATTGGCGTCCAACCACAGATACGCAGTATTTT. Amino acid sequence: CASSDWRPTTDTQYF.

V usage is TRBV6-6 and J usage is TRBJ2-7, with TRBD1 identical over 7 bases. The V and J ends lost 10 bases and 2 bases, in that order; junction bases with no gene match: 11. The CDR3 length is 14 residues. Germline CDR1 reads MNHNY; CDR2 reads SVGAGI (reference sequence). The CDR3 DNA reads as TGTGCCACCATACAGGGGAAGGCCGCCTACGAGCAGTACTTC. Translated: CATIQGKAAYEQYF.

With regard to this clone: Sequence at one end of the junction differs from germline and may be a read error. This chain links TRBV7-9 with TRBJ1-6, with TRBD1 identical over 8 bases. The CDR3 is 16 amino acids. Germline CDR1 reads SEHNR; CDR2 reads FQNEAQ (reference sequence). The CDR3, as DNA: TGTGCCAGCAGCTCATCCGGGACAGGAGTCAATTCACCCCCCCACTTT. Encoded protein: CASSSSGTGVNSPPHF.